The sequence of this T cell receptor (beta chain) was determined in a study of beta chain features in type 1 diabetes. The study, taken as a whole, reports: The study found fewer insertions and more deletions at VDJ junctions in type 1 diabetes patients.

As regards this clone: The antigen is unknown.

Expressed TCRB transcripts were sequenced because the entire RNA isolate underwent reverse transcription. Mean read depth for naive, central memory and regulatory T cell samples was roughly 4 million reads. Libraries were prepared by immunoSEQ multiplex PCR; TCRdb keeps only in-frame clonotypes and omits some of them. The repertoire holds fewer than 900,000 clones, with 15% to 20% as singletons. Trimming took 8 bases from V and 4 from J; bases not matched to a gene: 6. The length of the CDR3 is 13 residues. Looked up from germline, CDR1 is MDHEN and CDR2 is SYDVKM. The receptor's source is a young woman in good health. Input material: naive CD4+ T cells from blood. The genes are TRBV28 and TRBJ2-5; TRBD2 matches at 8 bases. The CDR3 DNA is TGTGCCAGCCGAGGGCTAGCGGGAGAGACCCAGTACTTC. Translating it yields CASRGLAGETQYF.